This T cell receptor beta chain was obtained from a study of blood T cell repertoires in COVID-19. In the study overall: Samples representing acute and convalescent COVID-19 were sourced from the United States, Italy and Spain. PBMCs, B-cell-depleted T cells, or T cells provided the cDNA or gDNA that made up the material.

This table comes from immunoSEQ multiplex PCR, and its TCRdb copy is limited to in-frame clones, with some not included. The repertoire holds approximately 92,000 clones, with roughly 84% as singletons. The CDR3 covers 14 residues. CDR1 MDHEN and CDR2 SYDVKM come from the germline V gene. J lost 3 bases, V lost 3 bases, and 4 bases had no gene match. This sequence was found in an older man with active or convalescent COVID-19. The rearrangement joins TRBV28 to TRBJ2-7; 8 bases agree with TRBD1. Sequenced sample: peripheral blood. The CDR3 DNA is TGTGCCAGCAGTTTTTTGGACAGGGACTACGAGCAGTACTTC. Residues: CASSFLDRDYEQYF.